Shown below are 30 T cell receptor beta chains from a single sample sequenced in a study of blood T cell repertoires in COVID-19. TCRdb's table, derived via immunoSEQ multiplex PCR, lists solely in-frame clones and lacks some. The profile shows approximately 110,000 clones, around 82% of them singletons. The sample taken for sequencing was peripheral blood. These receptors all come from a human donor in a cohort sampled during active or convalescent COVID-19.

As for this clone: At one boundary the junction diverges from the germline segment, which might be a read error. This rearrangement joins TRBV7-7 to TRBJ2-1; tentatively, D is TRBD1 (6 bases). The CDR3 sequence is 17 residues long. From germline, CDR1 is SSHAT and CDR2 FNYEAQ (reference sequence). The CDR3 sequence: CASSRGWGAGVDNEQFF. CDR3 nucleotides: TGTGCTAGCAGCCGAGGTTGGGGCGCAGGGGTGGACAATGAGCAGTTCTTC.

The gene calls are TRBV30 and TRBJ2-2; possible D gene TRBD2, 6 bases. CDR3 length: 14 amino acids. V was cut by 2 bases and J by 3 bases, with 10 bases left in between. The germline V gene encodes CDR1 GTSNPN and CDR2 SVGIG (reference sequence). The CDR3: CAWSRERYTGELFF. In nucleotides, the CDR3 is TGTGCCTGGAGTCGGGAGAGATACACCGGGGAGCTGTTTTTT.

This sequence joins TRBV5-4 and TRBJ1-2; D remains unclear. Trimming left V 0 bases short and J 8 bases short, with 11 bases between. The V gene's germline CDR1 is SGHNT and CDR2 YYREEE (reference sequence). The CDR3 extends over 13 amino acids. In DNA form, the CDR3 reads TGTGCCAGCAGCTTGGCTTCGGGGTACGGCTACACCTTC. Translating it yields CASSLASGYGYTF.

The chain is built from TRBV6-5 and TRBJ1-1; D call uncertain. V was shortened by 9 bases and J by 4 bases, with 15 bases between the two germline ends. Germline values: CDR1 MNHEY, CDR2 SVGAGI. The CDR3 contains 13 residues. CDR3 DNA: TGTGCCAGACGGGGTTCCCCTTTCACTGAAGCTTTCTTT. Translation: CARRGSPFTEAFF.

This clone occurred a few times. The chain employs TRBV30 and TRBJ1-6; weak D call: TRBD1 (5 bases). Per the germline V gene, CDR1 is GTSNPN and CDR2 is SVGIG (reference sequence). Trimming cost V 1 base and J 7 bases, with 11 bases left between them. The CDR3 length is 14 residues. This chain's CDR3 is CAWSALGRNSPLHF. In DNA form, the CDR3 reads TGTGCCTGGAGTGCGTTGGGGCGGAATTCACCCCTCCACTTT.

V usage is TRBV20-1 and J usage is TRBJ1-1; 8 nucleotides line up with TRBD1. Unmatched junction bases numbered 6, after V lost 6 bases and J lost 12 bases. CDR3 length equals 10 residues. From germline, CDR1 is DFQATT and CDR2 SNEGSKA (reference sequence). DNA for the CDR3: TGCAGTGCCAGAACAGGGGGAACTTTCTTT. This gives the protein CSARTGGTFF.

This clone has just a few counts. CDR3: CASSPLMPGEGYTF. DNA of the CDR3: TGTGCCAGCTCACCACTGATGCCAGGGGAAGGCTACACCTTC. V usage is TRBV18 and J usage is TRBJ1-2; TRBD1 is a possible D gene (6 bases). Trimming shortened V by 1 base and J by 8 bases, and 14 bases separated the two germline ends. The germline gives CDR1 KGHSH, CDR2 LQKENI. The length of the CDR3 is 14 residues.

The genes are TRBV29-1 and TRBJ1-2; the match to TRBD1 covers 8 bases. The germline V gene has CDR1 SQVTM and CDR2 ANQGSEA. The CDR3 sequence is 13 residues long. With V trimmed by 5 bases and J by 6 bases, 8 bases remained unmatched. The chain's CDR3 is CSVRTGTMDGYTF. As DNA, the CDR3 is TGCAGCGTTAGGACAGGGACGATGGATGGCTACACCTTC.

The chain is built from TRBV12-3 or TRBV12-4 and TRBJ2-1, with D tentatively TRBD1 (5 bases). This CDR3 has 11 residues. V lost 8 bases and J lost 7, with 9 bases in between. The CDR3 DNA sequence: TGTGCCAGCGGCGCAGGGAATGAGCAGTTCTTC. Protein product: CASGAGNEQFF.

This clone was seen a single time. This chain connects TRBV7-2 to TRBJ2-5; D is possibly TRBD1 (6 bases). Germline V gives CDR1 SGHTA, CDR2 FQGNSA. Between the trimmed V and J ends, which lost 0 bases and 2 bases, there was a span of 7 bases. This CDR3 is 14 amino acids long. This chain's CDR3 is CASSLAGQQETQYF. Written as DNA, the CDR3 is TGTGCCAGCAGCTTAGCCGGACAGCAAGAGACCCAGTACTTC.

V gene TRBV20-1 combines with J gene TRBJ1-2; D not certain. The CDR3 is made up of 13 amino acids. In germline, CDR1 is DFQATT, CDR2 SNEGSKA (reference sequence). The V end was cut by 3 bases, the J end by 4 bases, with 12 bases between. CDR3 in amino acids: CSASTGITYGYTF. The DNA of the CDR3 is TGCAGTGCTAGTACCGGGATTACCTATGGCTACACCTTC.

The gene calls are TRBV28 and TRBJ2-3, with D hard to call. Per germline, CDR1 MDHEN and CDR2 SYDVKM. CDR3 size: 11 residues. The germline V and J ends were trimmed by 6 bases and 3 bases, with 4 bases remaining between them. CDR3 in amino acids: CASSRTDTQYF. CDR3 nucleotides: TGTGCCAGCAGCAGAACAGATACGCAGTATTTT.

This chain links TRBV18 with TRBJ1-1; no reliable D call. Trimming pared 5 bases from V and 6 bases from J, leaving 13 bases between. Germline V gene sequence: CDR1 KGHSH, CDR2 LQKENI. This CDR3 is 13 amino acids long. This chain's CDR3 is CASSYGRGSEAFF. The CDR3 nucleotides are TGTGCCAGCTCATACGGTCGGGGATCTGAAGCTTTCTTT.

V is TRBV7-9 and J is TRBJ1-1; 9 bases fit TRBD1. V shed 6 bases, J shed 11 bases, and the junction held 13 bases outside the gene matches. The CDR3 length is 14 residues. Germline V CDR1 and CDR2: SEHNR, FQNEAQ (reference sequence). The DNA for the CDR3 is TGTGCCAGCAGACCGACAGGGGGGGTATCAGGGGCTTTCTTT. It translates to CASRPTGGVSGAFF. Variable domain in full (rest from reference TRBV7-9 and TRBJ1-1): DTGVSQNPRHKITKRGQNVTFRCDPISEHNRLYWYRQTLGQGPEFLTYFQNEAQLEKSRLLSDRFSAERPKGSFSTLEIQRTEQGDSAMYLCASRPTGGVSGAFFGQGTRLTVV.

The chain uses TRBV28 and TRBJ1-1; D may be TRBD1 (6 bases). CDR1 is MDHEN, CDR2 SYDVKM, per germline. The CDR3 loop spans 14 amino acids. Trimming left V 2 bases short and J 4 bases short, with 11 bases between. Here the CDR3 reads CASSLRGGTTEAFF. The DNA of the CDR3 is TGTGCCAGCAGTTTAAGGGGGGGAACCACTGAAGCTTTCTTT.

V gene TRBV6-2 or TRBV6-3 combines with J gene TRBJ1-5; 9 bases match TRBD1. The ends lost 5 bases at V and 6 bases at J; junction bases unmatched: 17. The CDR3 is made up of 18 amino acids. The V gene's germline CDR1 is MNHEY and CDR2 SVGEGT. The CDR3 DNA reads TGTGCCAGCAGTATGGGACAGGGAGTGGAGAGTCTGGGTCAGCCCCAGCATTTT. Protein product: CASSMGQGVESLGQPQHF.

This chain connects TRBV18 to TRBJ2-7, with D possibly TRBD2 on 5 matching bases. The germline gives CDR1 KGHSH, CDR2 LQKENI. This CDR3 region has 14 residues. Trimming removed 5 bases at V and 4 bases at J, with 15 bases between. CDR3 region: CASSSQGSGYEQYF. CDR3 nucleotide sequence: TGTGCCAGCTCATCCCAAGGGTCGGGGTACGAGCAGTACTTC.

This chain joins TRBV4-1 and TRBJ2-1, with 7 bases fitting TRBD1. With V trimmed by 2 bases and J by 4 bases, 11 bases remained unmatched. Germline V gene lookup returns CDR1 MGHRA and CDR2 YSYEKL. The CDR3 consists of 17 residues. CDR3 sequence (DNA): TGCGCCAGCAGCCAAAATCTAGGGGGCTTCGGGTACAATGAGCAGTTCTTC. Translation gives CASSQNLGGFGYNEQFF.

The rearrangement joins TRBV5-8 to TRBJ2-3, with TRBD2 matching over 10 bases. The length of the CDR3 is 17 residues. The V and J ends lost 1 base and 6 bases, in that order; junction bases with no gene match: 11. From germline, CDR1 is SGHTS and CDR2 YDEGEE. In nucleotides, the CDR3 is TGTGCCAGCAGCTTGACCAAAATAGCGGGAGGAGGGGATACGCAGTATTTT. Translated, it gives CASSLTKIAGGGDTQYF.

This chain uses TRBV11-3 with TRBJ2-3; TRBD1 matches 11 bases. The germline V gene encodes CDR1 SGHNT and CDR2 YENEEA. The CDR3 has 15 amino acids. With 4 bases clipped from V and 4 bases from J, the junction kept 4 bases outside the gene matches. CDR3 coding DNA: TGTGCCAGCAGCTGGCGGACAGGGGGCGCAGATACGCAGTATTTT. Encoded protein: CASSWRTGGADTQYF.

The V gene is TRBV19, the J gene TRBJ1-5; D possibly corresponds to TRBD1 (6 bases). Trimming stripped 7 bases from V and 3 bases from J, with 13 bases between. In germline, CDR1 is LNHDA, CDR2 SQIVND (reference sequence). This CDR3 is 14 amino acids long. CDR3 loop: CASKYREFNQPQHF. The CDR3 nucleotides are TGTGCCAGTAAGTACAGGGAATTCAATCAGCCCCAGCATTTT.

This chain connects TRBV2 to TRBJ1-2, with 11 bases matching TRBD1. The germline CDR1 and CDR2 sequences are SNHLY and FYNNEI. The V segment lost 9 bases and the J segment 5 bases; nucleotides outside the gene matches: 2. The length of the CDR3 is 12 residues. The DNA for the CDR3 is TGTGCCAGTGGACAGGGGGCGTATGGCTACACCTTC. Amino acids: CASGQGAYGYTF.

The chain is built from TRBV27 and TRBJ1-6; weak D call: TRBD1 (6 bases). This CDR3 contains 17 residues. Trimming stripped 3 bases from V and 7 bases from J, with 19 bases between. Germline values: CDR1 MNHEY, CDR2 SMNVEV (reference sequence). The CDR3 loop is CASSFLPGGARNSPLHF. The CDR3 DNA is TGTGCCAGCAGTTTCTTACCTGGGGGGGCGCGGAATTCACCCCTCCACTTT.

The genes are TRBV9 and TRBJ2-3, with D maybe TRBD2 (5 bases). The CDR3 has 16 residues. The germline CDR1 and CDR2 sequences are SGDLS and YYNGEE. Trimming took 0 bases from V and 5 from J, leaving 16 bases between them. The CDR3 reads CASSVDLGEQEDTQYF. DNA of the CDR3: TGTGCCAGCAGCGTAGACCTCGGGGAGCAGGAAGATACGCAGTATTTT.

The V gene is TRBV21-1, the J gene TRBJ2-3; the table's D call of TRBD2 was not tested on the DNA. TRBV21-1 counts as a pseudogene. This CDR3 region has 24 residues. The CDR3 sequence: CASSNKKGAGGPGLADAHTDTQYF. In DNA, the CDR3 is TGTGCCAGCAGCAATAAAAAGGGGGCTGGCGGGCCGGGACTAGCGGACGCTCACACAGATACGCAGTATTTT.

This clone was recorded a few times. The genes are TRBV6-5 and TRBJ2-7; 8 positions match TRBD1. CDR3 length equals 13 residues. Germline CDR1 is MNHEY and CDR2 is SVGAGI. Losses at the gene ends were 2 bases for V and 6 bases for J; bases not matched to a gene: 3. CDR3 region: CASSYGTGTEQYF. The CDR3 nucleotides read TGTGCCAGCAGTTACGGGACAGGAACCGAGCAGTACTTC.

The chain carries TRBV4-1 and TRBJ2-3; TRBD1 matches 9 bases. V trimming: 1 base; J trimming: 1 base; junction bases outside the gene matches: 3. The CDR3 has 16 residues. In germline, CDR1 is MGHRA, CDR2 YSYEKL. The CDR3 region is CASSQGTGAGTDTQYF. The CDR3 nucleotides are TGCGCCAGCAGCCAAGGGACAGGGGCCGGCACAGATACGCAGTATTTT.

The chain carries TRBV11-2 and TRBJ2-5; no definite D call. V shed 5 bases and J shed 3 bases, with 16 bases lying between them. Looked up from germline, CDR1 is SGHAT and CDR2 is FQNNGV. The CDR3 loop spans 15 amino acids. The DNA of the CDR3 is TGTGCCAGCAGCCCCCGGAGTAGATTGGAAGAGACCCAGTACTTC. Encoded protein: CASSPRSRLEETQYF.

The chain carries TRBV11-2 and TRBJ2-4; 13 nucleotides match TRBD2. This CDR3 has 19 amino acids. Germline V lookup: CDR1 SGHAT, CDR2 FQNNGV. V lost 4 bases and J lost 4; bases outside the gene matches: 13. The DNA of the CDR3 is TGTGCCAGCAGCTCAGCCTTCGTGACTAGCGGGGGGCCTAAAAACATTCAGTACTTC. Protein sequence: CASSSAFVTSGGPKNIQYF.

This clone has a single count. The V and J genes are TRBV20-1 and TRBJ1-4, with TRBD1 identical over 7 bases. This CDR3 has 9 amino acids. Per the germline V gene, CDR1 is DFQATT and CDR2 is SNEGSKA (reference sequence). CDR3 DNA: TGCAGACAGGGGGAAAAACTGTTTTTT. As protein: CRQGEKLFF.